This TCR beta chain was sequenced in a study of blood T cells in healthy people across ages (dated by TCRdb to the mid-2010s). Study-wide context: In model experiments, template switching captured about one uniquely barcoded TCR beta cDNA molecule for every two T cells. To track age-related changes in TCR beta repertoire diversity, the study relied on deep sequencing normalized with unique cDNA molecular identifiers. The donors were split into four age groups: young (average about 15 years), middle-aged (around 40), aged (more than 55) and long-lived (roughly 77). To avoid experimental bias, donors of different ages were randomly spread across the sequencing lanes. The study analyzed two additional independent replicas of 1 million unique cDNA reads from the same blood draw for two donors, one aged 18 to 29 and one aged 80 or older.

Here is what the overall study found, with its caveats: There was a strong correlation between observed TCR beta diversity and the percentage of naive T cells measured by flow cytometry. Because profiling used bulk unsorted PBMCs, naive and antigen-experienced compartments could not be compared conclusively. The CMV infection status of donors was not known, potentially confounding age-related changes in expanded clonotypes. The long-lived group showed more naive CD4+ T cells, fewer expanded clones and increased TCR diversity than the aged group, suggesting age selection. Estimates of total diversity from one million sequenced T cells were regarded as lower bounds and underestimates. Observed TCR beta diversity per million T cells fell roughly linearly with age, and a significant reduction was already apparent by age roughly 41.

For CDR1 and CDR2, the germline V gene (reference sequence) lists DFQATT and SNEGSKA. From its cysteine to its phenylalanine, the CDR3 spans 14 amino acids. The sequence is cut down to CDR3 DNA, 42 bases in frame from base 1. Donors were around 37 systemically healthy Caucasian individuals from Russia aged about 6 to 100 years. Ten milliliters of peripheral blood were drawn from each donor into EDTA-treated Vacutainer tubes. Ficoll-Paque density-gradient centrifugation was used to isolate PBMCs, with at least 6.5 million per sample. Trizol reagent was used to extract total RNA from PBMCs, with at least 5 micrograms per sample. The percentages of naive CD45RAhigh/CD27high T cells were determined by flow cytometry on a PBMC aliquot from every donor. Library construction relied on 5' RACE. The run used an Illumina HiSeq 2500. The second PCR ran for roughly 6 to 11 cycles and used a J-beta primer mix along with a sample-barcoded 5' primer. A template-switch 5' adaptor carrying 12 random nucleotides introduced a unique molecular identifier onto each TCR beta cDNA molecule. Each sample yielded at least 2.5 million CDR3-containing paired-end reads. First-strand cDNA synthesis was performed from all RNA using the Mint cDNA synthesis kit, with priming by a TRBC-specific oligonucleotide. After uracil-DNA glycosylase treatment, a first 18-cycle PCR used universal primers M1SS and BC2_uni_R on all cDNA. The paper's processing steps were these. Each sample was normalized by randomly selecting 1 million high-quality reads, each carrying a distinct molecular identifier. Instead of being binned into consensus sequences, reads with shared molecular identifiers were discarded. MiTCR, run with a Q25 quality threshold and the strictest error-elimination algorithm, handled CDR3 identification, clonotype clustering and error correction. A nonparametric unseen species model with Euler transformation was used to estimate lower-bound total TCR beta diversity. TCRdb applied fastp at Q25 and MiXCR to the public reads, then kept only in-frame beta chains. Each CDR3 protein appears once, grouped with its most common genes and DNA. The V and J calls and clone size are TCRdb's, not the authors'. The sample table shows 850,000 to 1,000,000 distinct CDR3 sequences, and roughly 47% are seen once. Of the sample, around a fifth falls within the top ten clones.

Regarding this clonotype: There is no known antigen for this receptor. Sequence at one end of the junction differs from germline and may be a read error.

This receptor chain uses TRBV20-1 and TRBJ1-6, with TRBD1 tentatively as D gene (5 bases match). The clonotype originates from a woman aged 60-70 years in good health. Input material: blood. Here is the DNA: TGCAGTGCTAGTCGGGGCGGGGGAGGCTCACCCCCCCACTTT. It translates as CSASRGGGGSPPHF.